The 3 T cell receptor beta chains below come from one sample, sequenced in a study of STAT3 mutations in large granular lymphocyte leukemia (dated by TCRdb to the late 2010s). General study outcomes and caveats: At least one immunodominant TCRbeta clonotype was identified in every T-LGLL patient, and multiple immunodominant subclonotypes were identified in about half of the T-LGLL patients.

Libraries were built with the immunoSEQ multiplex PCR assay. The table was pulled from immuneACCESS by TCRdb, which kept in-frame rearrangements only. Such tables lose some clones; where checked, under half of the loss comes from unresolved V genes, and the rest has no known cause. This sample has roughly 11,000 clones in its table, and 76% of those were observed once. Around 48% of the sample rests with the top ten. These receptors lack a known antigen. Sequencing was carried out using peripheral blood mononuclear cells. These receptors were taken from a man aged 55-75 years with T-cell large granular lymphocyte leukemia. Some clones in this sample may be carry-over from other donors' samples. The age is the age at diagnosis.

CDR3 loop: CASSLWGVYYEQFF. The CDR3 coding sequence is TGTGCCAGCAGCTTGTGGGGGGTCTATTATGAGCAGTTCTTC. This sequence joins TRBV5-4 and TRBJ2-1, with D possibly TRBD2 on 6 matching bases. Germline CDR1 reads SGHNT; CDR2 reads YYREEE (reference sequence). This CDR3 region has 14 residues. The V end lost 1 base, the J end lost 8 bases, and 13 bases lay between the germline ends.

The V and J genes are TRBV10-3 and TRBJ1-3; D is possibly TRBD1 (6 bases). Deletions cut 3 bases from V and 4 bases from J, with 13 bases between. CDR3 size: 15 residues. CDR1 is ENHRY, CDR2 SYGVKD, per germline. The CDR3 loop reads CAISDMGGRGNTIYF. The CDR3 coding sequence is TGTGCCATCAGTGACATGGGGGGCAGGGGAAACACCATATATTTT.

The chain employs TRBV5-1 and TRBJ1-1; 7 bases map to TRBD1. The CDR3 contains 15 residues. From germline, CDR1 is SGHRS and CDR2 YFSETQ. The ends lost 3 bases at V and 5 bases at J; junction bases unmatched: 10. CDR3 sequence: CASSSPDRAATEAFF. The CDR3 nucleotides read TGCGCCAGCAGCTCCCCCGACAGGGCGGCGACTGAAGCTTTCTTT.